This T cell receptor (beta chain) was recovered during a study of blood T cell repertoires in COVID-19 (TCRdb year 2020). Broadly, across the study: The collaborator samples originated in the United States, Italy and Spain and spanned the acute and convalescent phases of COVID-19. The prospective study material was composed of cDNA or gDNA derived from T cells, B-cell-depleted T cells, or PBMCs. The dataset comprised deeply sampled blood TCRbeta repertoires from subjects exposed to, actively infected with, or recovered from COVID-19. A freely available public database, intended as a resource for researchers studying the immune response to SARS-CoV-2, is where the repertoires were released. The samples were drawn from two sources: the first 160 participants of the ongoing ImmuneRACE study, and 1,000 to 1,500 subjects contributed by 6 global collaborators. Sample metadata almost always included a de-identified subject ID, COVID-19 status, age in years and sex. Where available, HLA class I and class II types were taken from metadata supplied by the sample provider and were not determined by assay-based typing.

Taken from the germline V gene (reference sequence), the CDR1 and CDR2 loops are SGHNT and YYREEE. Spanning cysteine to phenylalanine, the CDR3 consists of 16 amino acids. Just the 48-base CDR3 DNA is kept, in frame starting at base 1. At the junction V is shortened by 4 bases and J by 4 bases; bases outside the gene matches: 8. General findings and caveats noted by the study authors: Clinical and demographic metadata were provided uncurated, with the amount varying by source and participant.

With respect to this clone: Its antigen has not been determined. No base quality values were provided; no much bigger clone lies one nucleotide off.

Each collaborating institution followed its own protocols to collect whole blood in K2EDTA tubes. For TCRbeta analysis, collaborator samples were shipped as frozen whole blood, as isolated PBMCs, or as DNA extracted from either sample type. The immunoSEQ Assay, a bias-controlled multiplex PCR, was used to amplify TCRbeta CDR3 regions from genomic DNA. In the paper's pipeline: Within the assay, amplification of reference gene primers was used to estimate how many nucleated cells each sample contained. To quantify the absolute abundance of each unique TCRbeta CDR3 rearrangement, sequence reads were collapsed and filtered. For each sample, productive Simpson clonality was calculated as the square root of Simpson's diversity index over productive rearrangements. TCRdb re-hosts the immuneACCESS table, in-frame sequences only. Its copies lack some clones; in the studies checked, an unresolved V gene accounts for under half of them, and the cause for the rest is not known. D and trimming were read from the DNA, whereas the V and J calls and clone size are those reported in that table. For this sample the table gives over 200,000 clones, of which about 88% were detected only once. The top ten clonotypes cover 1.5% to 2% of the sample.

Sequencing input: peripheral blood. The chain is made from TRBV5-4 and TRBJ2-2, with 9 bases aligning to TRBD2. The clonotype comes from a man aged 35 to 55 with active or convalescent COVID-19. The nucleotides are TGTGCCAGCAGCCTAGGACTAGCGCTACCCACCGGGGAGCTGTTTTTT. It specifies CASSLGLALPTGELFF.